The TCR beta chain under discussion was sequenced for a study of Ad26.COV2.S vaccination and SARS-CoV-2 variants. General observations from the study: Placebo recipients trailed vaccine recipients in spike-specific TCR breadth.

This clone was counted between two and nine times. Its matching antigen is unknown. Trimming pared 3 bases from V and 4 bases from J, leaving 12 bases between. CDR3 length equals 14 residues. The V gene's germline CDR1 is MNHEY and CDR2 SVGAGI. The data were produced by immunoSEQ multiplex PCR, yet TCRdb's version contains in-frame clones alone and is incomplete. Of 300,000 to 400,000 clones in the sample, roughly 84% were seen once. Treatment here: some 20 received Ad26.COV2.S at low or high dose, single or two shots; about 5 received placebo; per-sample allocation not given. It was on day 63 after the first vaccine or placebo injection that samples were taken. An adult of 18-55 years in Boston served as donor. An Ad26 vector expressing Wuhan-strain SARS-CoV-2 spike served as the vaccine.

This sequence originates from a person aged 18-60 years who received the Ad26.COV2.S COVID-19 vaccine or a placebo. Sequencing was performed on peripheral blood, taken in a trial of Ad26.COV2.S vaccine versus placebo. The chain employs TRBV6-5 and TRBJ1-1; D remains ambiguous. The CDR3 coding sequence is TGTGCCAGCAGTTATAAGGGTAGCGGCACTGAAGCTTTCTTT. This codes for CASSYKGSGTEAFF.